These 8 T cell receptor beta chains came from one sample sequenced in a study of blood T cell repertoires in COVID-19. Sequencing was performed with immunoSEQ multiplex PCR; in TCRdb, only in-frame clones are kept and a portion is missing. The sample yields roughly 110,000 clones, 70% to 90% seen once. Sequenced material: peripheral blood. Every receptor here comes from a man aged 35 to 55 with acute or convalescent COVID-19.

This rearrangement joins TRBV12-3 or TRBV12-4 to TRBJ2-2; 7 positions agree with TRBD2. V was pared by 6 bases and J by 6 bases, with 1 base of the junction left unmatched. The CDR3 consists of 12 residues. As DNA, the CDR3 is TGTGCCAGCAGAGCGGGGCCCGGGGAGCTGTTTTTT. Its protein is CASRAGPGELFF.

V and J are TRBV5-5 and TRBJ2-5; D possibly corresponds to TRBD2 (5 bases). The germline CDR1 and CDR2 sequences are SGHKS and YYEKEE (reference sequence). CDR3 length: 12 residues. The V end lost 4 bases, the J end lost 7 bases, and 11 bases lay between the germline ends. DNA of the CDR3: TGTGCCAGCAGCCCGTTGGGAGCGACCCAGTACTTC. It specifies CASSPLGATQYF.

This chain uses TRBV19 with TRBJ1-5; D remains ambiguous. This CDR3 contains 15 residues. CDR1 is LNHDA, CDR2 SQIVND, per germline (reference sequence). V gave up 3 bases and J gave up 1 base, with 10 bases separating them. The DNA of the CDR3 is TGTGCCAGTAGTATCCTCGGAGACAGCAATCAGCCCCAGCATTTT. It codes for CASSILGDSNQPQHF. Based on the CDR3 plus reference TRBV19 and TRBJ1-5, the full variable domain is DGGITQSPKYLFRKEGQNVTLSCEQNLNHDAMYWYRQDPGQGLRLIYYSQIVNDFQKGDIAEGYSVSREKKESFPLTVTSAQKNPTAFYLCASSILGDSNQPQHFGDGTRLSIL.

This clone came up once. The J gene is TRBJ1-4, the V gene TRBV9; 8 bases fit TRBD1. The V gene end was trimmed by 0 bases and the J gene end by 8 bases; junction bases not matched to a gene: 6. CDR1 and CDR2 from the germline V gene are SGDLS and YYNGEE. The CDR3 loop spans 15 amino acids. This CDR3 is CASSVASTGGEKLFF. In DNA, the CDR3 is TGTGCCAGCAGCGTAGCTAGTACAGGGGGGGAAAAACTGTTTTTT.

This chain connects TRBV7-3 to TRBJ2-5; maybe TRBD2 (7 bases). The germline V gene encodes CDR1 SGHTA and CDR2 FQGTGA. This CDR3 contains 15 residues. The V and J ends lost 3 bases and 4 bases respectively, with 15 bases between them. The CDR3 nucleotides are TGTGCCAGCAGCTTTCGGGGGGCTATTGGAGAGACCCAGTACTTC. Translating it yields CASSFRGAIGETQYF. The entire variable domain, with the rest obtained from reference TRBV7-3 and TRBJ2-5, is as follows: GAGVSQTPSNKVTEKGKYVELRCDPISGHTALYWYRQSLGQGPEFLIYFQGTGAADDSGLPNDRFFAVRPEGSVSTLKIQRTERGDSAVYLCASSFRGAIGETQYFGPGTRLLVL.

The J gene is TRBJ2-1, the V gene TRBV6-5; 11 bases fit TRBD1. The V gene end was trimmed by 6 bases and the J gene end by 4 bases; junction bases not matched to a gene: 5. The germline gives CDR1 MNHEY, CDR2 SVGAGI. The CDR3 has 15 residues. CDR3 in DNA: TGTGCCAGCAGCCGGTGGGACAGGGGGTACAATGAGCAGTTCTTC. Its translation is CASSRWDRGYNEQFF.

The chain uses TRBV7-3 and TRBJ1-4; D is possibly TRBD1 (5 bases). CDR1 SGHTA and CDR2 FQGTGA come from the germline V gene. The CDR3 is 13 amino acids. V was trimmed by 2 bases and J by 8 bases, leaving 9 bases between them. CDR3 region: CASSLRGLEKLFF. The CDR3 nucleotides are TGTGCCAGCAGCTTACGGGGACTAGAAAAACTGTTTTTT.

This clone was observed once. The chain employs TRBV24-1 and TRBJ1-2; no definite D call. There are 14 residues in the CDR3. Germline CDR1 reads KGHDR; CDR2 reads SFDVKD. V was trimmed by 0 bases and J by 0 bases, leaving 4 bases between them. The CDR3 DNA reads as TGTGCCACCAGTGATTTGAACACTAACTATGGCTACACCTTC. Encoded protein: CATSDLNTNYGYTF.